Listed below are T cell receptor beta chains from one sample, sequenced in a study of CD4 T cells in relation to SARS-CoV-2 and coronaviruses. The protocol was immunoSEQ multiplex PCR, while the TCRdb copy is restricted to in-frame clones and leaves out a portion. This sample yields about 68,000 clones, of which approximately 95% are seen a single time; about 0.23% belongs to the top ten. Sequenced sample: naive CD4+ T cells from PBMCs. These receptors originate from a human donor in good health. The CDR3 runs from the conserved cysteine through the conserved F or W. A D gene is named only where the DNA matches it firmly. Not all rows give a size; the values are once, few, many and, for expanded clones, a class.

>15|TRBJ1-3|TRBV7-2|-|-
TGTGCCAGCAGCGTGAATAGTGGGTCTGGAAACACCATATATTTT
CASSVNSGSGNTIYF
>12|TRBJ2-3|TRBV4-1|-|-
TGCGCCAGCAGCCACCGCACAGATACGCAGTATTTT
CASSHRTDTQYF
>17|TRBJ2-3|TRBV18|-|TRBD1
TGTGCCAGCTCACCAATACTGTCGACAGGGGGCACAGATACGCAGTATTTT
CASSPILSTGGTDTQYF
>13|TRBJ1-5|TRBV6-5|-|-
TGTGCCAGCAGTCCCAGAATAGAGCAGCCCCAGCATTTT
CASSPRIEQPQHF
>14|TRBJ2-5|TRBV29-1|-|-
TGCAGCGTTGAAGATACTGGAAGGGTAGAGACCCAGTACTTC
CSVEDTGRVETQYF
>15|TRBJ1-2|TRBV28|-|TRBD1
TGTGCCAGCAGTTTTCAGGGGGCGCCGGTTTATGGCTACACCTTC
CASSFQGAPVYGYTF
>14|TRBJ1-6|TRBV18|-|-
TGTGCCAGCTCACCGGGGGGGCATAATTCACCCCTCCACTTT
CASSPGGHNSPLHF
>15|TRBJ1-6|TRBV5-1|-|TRBD1
TGCGCCAGCAGCTTGGGACAGGGGGCGACTTCACCCCTCCACTTT
CASSLGQGATSPLHF
>15|TRBJ1-6|TRBV5-1|-|TRBD1
TGCGCCAGCAGCACAACAGGGGGCAGGAATTCACCCCTCCACTTT
CASSTTGGRNSPLHF
>11|TRBJ2-3|TRBV7-3|few|-
TGTGCCAGCAGCTCGGGAGCGGGGCAGTATTTT
CASSSGAGQYF
>13|TRBJ2-7|TRBV27|-|-
TGTGCCAGCAGTGCAACAGTCTCCTACGAGCAGTACTTC
CASSATVSYEQYF
>15|TRBJ2-3|TRBV7-2|-|TRBD1
TGTGCCAGCAGCTCTACTAGGACAGGGATGAATACGCAGTATTTT
CASSSTRTGMNTQYF
>15|TRBJ2-3|TRBV28|-|-
TGTGCCAGCAGTTTAAGGAGTACTAGCACAGATACGCAGTATTTT
CASSLRSTSTDTQYF
>12|TRBJ2-1|TRBV10-2|-|-
TGCGCCAGCAGTGAGGGCTACAATGAGCAGTTCTTC
CASSEGYNEQFF
>16|TRBJ2-2|TRBV5-6|-|TRBD1
TGTGCCAGCAGCCCGGACAGGGGGGCCGGCATCGGGGAGCTGTTTTTT
CASSPDRGAGIGELFF
>17|TRBJ1-6|TRBV5-1|-|TRBD1
TGCGCCAGCAGCCGGGACAGTTCCTCGGGGCTATATTCACCCCTCCACTTT
CASSRDSSSGLYSPLHF
>15|TRBJ2-5|TRBV7-8|-|TRBD1
TGTGCCAGCAGCTCGTCGACAGGGGGCGTAGAGACCCAGTACTTC
CASSSSTGGVETQYF
>15|TRBJ1-2|TRBV2|-|TRBD1
TGTGCCAGCAGTGCTGGCCTACAGGGGGCGGAAGGCTACACCTTC
CASSAGLQGAEGYTF
>17|TRBJ1-1|TRBV7-9|-|TRBD1
TGTGCCAGCAGCCCGAAATGGGCAGGGGGTATGAACACTGAAGCTTTCTTT
CASSPKWAGGMNTEAFF
>16|TRBJ2-5|TRBV19|-|TRBD2
TGTGCCAGCAATGGAAGGACTAGCGGGAGTCAAGAGACCCAGTACTTC
CASNGRTSGSQETQYF
>13|TRBJ2-7|TRBV5-1|-|-
TGCGCCAGCAGCTTGGGAGTCGGGCGCGAGCAGTACTTC
CASSLGVGREQYF
>15|TRBJ1-4|TRBV28|once|-
TGTGCCAGCAGAAAAAGAGAGATATCTAATGAAAAACTGTTTTTT
CASRKREISNEKLFF
>13|TRBJ1-5|TRBV6-4|-|-
TGTGCCAGCAGTGGGCAAAGCGGGCAGCCCCAGCATTTT
CASSGQSGQPQHF
>14|TRBJ2-3|TRBV9|-|-
TGTGCCAGCAGCCCGCGGACAAACTCAGATACGCAGTATTTT
CASSPRTNSDTQYF
>16|TRBJ1-6|TRBV28|-|TRBD1
TGTGCCAGCAGCATAGACAGGGGCACTGGAAATTCACCCCTCCACTTT
CASSIDRGTGNSPLHF
>16|TRBJ2-2|TRBV18|-|-
TGTGCCAGCTCACCAACCGCTGGGGGAGACACCGGGGAGCTGTTTTTT
CASSPTAGGDTGELFF
>14|TRBJ2-7|TRBV16|-|-
TGTGCCAGCAGCCAATTACGGGGCTCCTACGAGCAGTACTTC
CASSQLRGSYEQYF
>18|TRBJ2-3|TRBV18|once|TRBD2
TGTGCCAGCTCACACCCGGGACTAGCGGGAGGATCGACCGGTACGCAGTATTTT
CASSHPGLAGGSTGTQYF
>14|TRBJ2-5|TRBV6-5|once|-
TGTGCCAGCAGTCTCGTCCCCAGGGAAGAGACCCAGTACTTC
CASSLVPREETQYF